The text below deals with one TCR beta chain. The target of this receptor is not known. No qualities accompany the bases; no much larger clone lies one base away. This sample was taken from a study of cytomegalovirus exposure and HLA in healthy donors (dated by TCRdb to 2015 to 2018). Regarding the research as a whole: The roughly 700 repertoires of the first cohort and the roughly 110 validation repertoires were produced on the same platform, according to a later analysis. In addition to the first cohort of 666 subjects, a separate validation cohort of approximately 120 different subjects was used. The study aimed to test whether signatures of past pathogen exposure could be identified by cataloging public T cell receptors. The study combined high-throughput TCR immunosequencing, statistical association of individual TCRs with disease status, and machine learning to predict cytomegalovirus infection status.

Library creation used the immunoSEQ multiplex PCR assay. Regarding the original processing steps: A statistical classification framework was developed to diagnose cytomegalovirus status using the catalog of TCR beta chain sequences. TCRdb mirrors the immuneACCESS table, restricted to in-frame sequences. Some clones are absent from its copies; in checked studies, under half trace to an unresolved V gene, and the reason for the others is unknown. V and J calls and clone size are those listed in that table; D and trimming were worked out from the DNA. The sample table holds tens of thousands of clones, of which roughly 95% were seen once. Jointly, the top ten make up 3% to 4% of the sample. The study at large found these results: The classifier was reported to diagnose cytomegalovirus status with high specificity and sensitivity in both the original cohort and the validation cohort. A later analysis had no HLA typing for the validation cohort, so co-occurrence there was scored across all 120 or so repertoires. In vitro tests confirmed that a few of the cytomegalovirus-associated TCR beta chains recognize cytomegalovirus antigens. Most TCR sequences were seen in very few donors, while some public TCRs were found in many individuals. The study listed 150 to 200 TCR beta chains as associated with cytomegalovirus. Of the cluster scores, roughly 95% were above 0 in a later analysis, which found that TCRs clustered in the first cohort also tended to co-occur in the 110 or so validation repertoires. The authors suggested that the approach could potentially be extended to other disease states and immunological phenotypes.

Donors formed part of the validation cohort, which comprised some 120 subjects and was distinct from the first cohort of under 800 subjects. The source material was PBMCs. The sequence was obtained from a woman aged 18-35 years in good health and CMV-seropositive.

At the DNA level, the sequence is TGTGCCAGCAGCTTCGGACTAGCGGGAGCTACAGATACGCAGTATTTT. It is translated as CASSFGLAGATDTQYF. This chain joins TRBV7-3 to TRBJ2-3, and TRBD2 matches 13 of the central bases. From the germline V gene, CDR1 is SGHTA and CDR2 is FQGTGA. The CDR3, from cysteine to phenylalanine, totals 16 residues. The entry retains the CDR3 DNA only, 48 bases that are in frame from base 1. After removal of 3 bases from V and 3 bases from J, the junction retains 3 bases not matched to a gene.